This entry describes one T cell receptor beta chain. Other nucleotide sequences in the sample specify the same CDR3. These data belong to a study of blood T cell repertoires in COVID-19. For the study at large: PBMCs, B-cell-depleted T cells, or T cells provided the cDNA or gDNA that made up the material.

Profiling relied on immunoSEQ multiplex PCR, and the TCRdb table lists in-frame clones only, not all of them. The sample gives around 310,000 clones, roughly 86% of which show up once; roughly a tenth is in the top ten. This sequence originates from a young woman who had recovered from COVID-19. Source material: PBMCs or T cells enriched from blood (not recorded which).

This CDR3 is CASSPDRGTYEQYF. CDR3 DNA sequence: TGTGCCAGCTCACCTGATCGAGGGACCTACGAGCAGTACTTC. The V call is TRBV18, the J call TRBJ2-7, with D possibly being TRBD2 (5 bases). Germline V gene lookup returns CDR1 KGHSH and CDR2 LQKENI. The CDR3 is made up of 14 amino acids. Trimming left V 3 bases short and J 2 bases short, with 11 bases between. Full variable domain (rest looked up from reference TRBV18 and TRBJ2-7): NAGVMQNPRHLVRRRGQEARLRCSPMKGHSHVYWYRQLPEEGLKFMVYLQKENIIDESGMPKERFSAEFPKEGPSILRIQQVVRGDSAAYFCASSPDRGTYEQYFGPGTRLTVT.